These 6 T cell receptor beta chains were all obtained from the same sample, sequenced in a study of CD8 T cells in ankylosing spondylitis. Using its own MiXCR run on the 5' RACE reads, TCRdb lists one record per CDR3 protein. Of about 42,000 distinct CDR3 sequences listed, 4% are singletons. Sequencing used blood, either unsorted or a sorted T cell fraction (not recorded which). These receptors were obtained from a female donor with ankylosing spondylitis or in good health (not recorded which).

This clonotype was seen at least ten times. J is TRBJ1-6 and V is TRBV9; D is undetermined. This CDR3 region has 16 residues. Trimming removed 0 bases from V and 7 bases from J, with 14 bases in between. CDR1 SGDLS and CDR2 YYNGEE come from the germline V gene. The CDR3 coding sequence is TGTGCCAGCAGCGTAGGGAACCTCGCTGCCAATTCACCCCTCCACTTT. The encoded protein is CASSVGNLAANSPLHF.

This clonotype has a count of ten or more. V is TRBV9 and J is TRBJ1-1; possible D gene TRBD1, 5 bases. The CDR3 length is 16 residues. CDR1 is SGDLS, CDR2 YYNGEE, per germline. With 0 bases removed from V and 0 bases from J, the gap between germline ends came to 12 bases. CDR3 in amino acids: CASSVEQAGLNTEAFF. CDR3 DNA: TGTGCCAGCAGCGTAGAACAGGCGGGTCTGAACACTGAAGCTTTCTTT.

This clonotype was detected many times. CDR3: CASSVAGRGGTGELFF. CDR3 coding DNA: TGTGCCAGCAGCGTAGCTGGCAGGGGGGGCACCGGGGAGCTGTTTTTT. The chain uses TRBV9 and TRBJ2-2; D is tentatively TRBD1 or TRBD2 (7 bases each). Germline V gene data show CDR1 as SGDLS and CDR2 as YYNGEE. V lost 0 bases, J lost 4 bases, and 13 bases lay in between. The CDR3 contains 16 residues.

This clonotype was found many times. The chain recombines TRBV9 with TRBJ1-1, with TRBD1 identical over 7 bases. The V gene's germline CDR1 is SGDLS and CDR2 YYNGEE. Unmatched junction bases numbered 10, after V lost 4 bases and J lost 4 bases. This CDR3 has 15 residues. The CDR3 loop is CASSPIGGAGTEAFF. For the CDR3, the DNA is TGTGCCAGCAGCCCCATAGGGGGCGCGGGCACTGAAGCTTTCTTT. Full variable domain (remainder filled in from reference TRBV9 and TRBJ1-1): DSGVTQTPKHLITATGQRVTLRCSPRSGDLSVYWYQQSLDQGLQFLIQYYNGEERAKGNILERFSAQQFPDLHSELNLSSLELGDSALYFCASSPIGGAGTEAFFGQGTRLTVV.

The table lists this clonotype with many counts. V usage is TRBV9 and J usage is TRBJ2-5, with TRBD1 identical over 10 bases. J gave up 4 bases and V 0 bases, and 6 bases lay outside the gene matches. Germline CDR1 is SGDLS and CDR2 is YYNGEE. There are 16 residues in the CDR3. The CDR3 sequence is CASSVELGQGGETQYF. The CDR3 DNA is TGTGCCAGCAGCGTAGAACTAGGACAGGGGGGAGAGACCCAGTACTTC.

This clonotype was seen only a few times. The chain has TRBV9 and TRBJ1-2; no reliable D call. Trimming removed 0 bases from V and 4 bases from J, with 10 bases in between. The CDR3 runs to 14 residues. Germline V gene sequence: CDR1 SGDLS, CDR2 YYNGEE. The CDR3 nucleotides are TGTGCCAGCAGCGTAGGGGTGTTCCTCTATGGCTACACCTTC. Its translation: CASSVGVFLYGYTF.